What follows describes a single T cell receptor (beta chain). The sample originates from a study of blood T cell repertoires in COVID-19. On the study more broadly: The United States, Italy and Spain supplied acute and convalescent COVID-19 samples. Nucleic acid was either cDNA or gDNA, and it came from T cells, B-cell-depleted T cells, or PBMCs.

How the authors handled the data: Estimated nucleated cell counts came from reference gene primer amplification. TCRdb's table, derived via immunoSEQ multiplex PCR, lists solely in-frame clones and lacks some. V, J and clone size reflect that table, while D and trimming were determined from the DNA. The profile shows roughly 100,000 clones, about 82% of them singletons. Losses at the gene ends were 4 bases for V and 0 bases for J; bases not matched to a gene: 3. This CDR3 comprises 16 residues. In germline, CDR1 is SGHDT, CDR2 YYEEEE. The origin of this receptor is a human donor in a cohort sampled during active COVID-19. The chain couples TRBV5-6 to TRBJ1-6; 8 nucleotides align to TRBD1. Sequenced input: peripheral blood. Written as DNA, the CDR3 is TGTGCCAGCAGCAGACAGGGGAGCTCCTATAATTCACCCCTCCACTTT. It yields the protein CASSRQGSSYNSPLHF.